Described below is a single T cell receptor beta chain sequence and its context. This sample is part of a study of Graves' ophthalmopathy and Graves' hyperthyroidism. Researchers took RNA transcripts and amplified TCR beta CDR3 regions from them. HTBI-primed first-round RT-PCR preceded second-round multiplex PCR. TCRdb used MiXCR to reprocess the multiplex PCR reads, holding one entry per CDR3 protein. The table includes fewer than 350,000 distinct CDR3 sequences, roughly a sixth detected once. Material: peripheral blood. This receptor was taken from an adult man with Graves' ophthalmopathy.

CDR3 sequence reads: CASGLAEETQYF. As DNA, the CDR3 is TGTGCCAGCGGACTAGCGGAAGAGACCCAGTACTTC. The chain has TRBV12-3 or TRBV12-4 and TRBJ2-5; 10 nucleotides agree with TRBD2. The trim removed 8 bases at V and 3 bases at J, leaving 0 bases unmatched. The CDR3 loop spans 12 amino acids.